Below, 28 T cell receptor beta chains from the same sample are listed, as sequenced in a study of blood T cell repertoires in COVID-19. Profiling relied on immunoSEQ multiplex PCR, and the TCRdb table lists in-frame clones only, not all of them. The table has more than 300,000 clones, around 89% seen once. The sample taken for sequencing was peripheral blood. These receptors were collected from a woman aged 40 to 50 with COVID-19, enrolled during active disease.

The chain uses TRBV4-2 and TRBJ2-7; 11 bases match TRBD1. The CDR3 has 16 amino acids. V trimming: 3 bases; J trimming: 9 bases; junction bases outside the gene matches: 13. CDR1 is LGHNA, CDR2 YNFKEQ, per germline. The CDR3, as DNA: TGTGCCAGCAGCCATCACGGGACAGGGGGTACACTTGTGCAGTACTTC. Translation: CASSHHGTGGTLVQYF.

J is TRBJ2-5 and V is TRBV7-9, with D possibly matching TRBD2 (6 bases). Trimming shortened V by 3 bases and J by 7 bases, and 12 bases separated the two germline ends. Germline CDR1 SEHNR, CDR2 FQNEAQ (reference sequence). This CDR3 spans 13 amino acids. CDR3 protein: CASSFGAEGTQYF. DNA for the CDR3: TGTGCCAGCAGCTTCGGGGCGGAGGGGACCCAGTACTTC. The full variable domain, completed using reference TRBV7-9 and TRBJ2-5, is DTGVSQNPRHKITKRGQNVTFRCDPISEHNRLYWYRQTLGQGPEFLTYFQNEAQLEKSRLLSDRFSAERPKGSFSTLEIQRTEQGDSAMYLCASSFGAEGTQYFGPGTRLLVL.

This clone was seen once. The rearrangement joins TRBV21-1 to TRBJ1-6; the table's D call of TRBD1 was not tested on the DNA. TRBV21-1 is an annotated pseudogene. The CDR3 totals 17 residues. The CDR3, as DNA: TGTGCCAGCAGCAAAGGGGGCCGGGCCAAGGATAATTCACCCCTCCACTTT. Protein sequence: CASSKGGRAKDNSPLHF.

The V gene is TRBV11-2, the J gene TRBJ1-2; 9 bases match TRBD1. Germline values: CDR1 SGHAT, CDR2 FQNNGV. J was trimmed by 9 bases and V by 1 base; bases with no gene match: 12. This CDR3 contains 16 residues. CDR3 bases: TGTGCCAGCAGCTTAGTAGGGGACAGGGCCCGAATGAGCTACACCTTC. It specifies CASSLVGDRARMSYTF.

This clone was seen only once. This chain joins TRBV15 and TRBJ2-5; TRBD1 matches 8 bases. CDR1 and CDR2 from the germline V gene are LNHNV and YYDKDF (reference sequence). V dropped 9 bases and J dropped 5; count of bases not matched to a gene: 8. The CDR3 totals 13 residues. This CDR3 reads CATGDRGGETQYF. The CDR3 DNA sequence: TGTGCCACAGGAGACAGGGGTGGCGAGACCCAGTACTTC.

V and J are TRBV18 and TRBJ2-1; 9 bases agree with TRBD2. Trimming took 2 bases from V and 4 from J; bases not matched to a gene: 15. This CDR3 is built from 19 residues. CDR1 and CDR2 from the germline V gene are KGHSH and LQKENI. CDR3 sequence (DNA): TGTGCCAGCTCACCAATCCTAGCGGGACCCTCAATGGCGTACAATGAGCAGTTCTTC. It translates to CASSPILAGPSMAYNEQFF.

The chain links TRBV27 to TRBJ1-3, with D possibly matching TRBD1 (5 bases). This CDR3 is 14 amino acids long. Looked up from germline, CDR1 is MNHEY and CDR2 is SMNVEV (reference sequence). Trimming took off 5 bases at V and 1 base at J, with 9 bases between the two ends. The CDR3 loop is CASSQQGSGNTIYF. In nucleotides, the CDR3 is TGTGCCAGCAGTCAGCAGGGATCTGGAAACACCATATATTTT.

In its sample, this clone was seen a few times. The chain has TRBV28 and TRBJ1-1; D not resolved. Per the germline V gene, CDR1 is MDHEN and CDR2 is SYDVKM. The CDR3 covers 12 residues. Trimming took off 6 bases at V and 11 bases at J, with 16 bases between the two ends. As DNA, the CDR3 is TGTGCCAGCAGCCTATTATTCGCGTCCGCTTTCTTT. This sequence encodes CASSLLFASAFF.

V is TRBV6-1 and J is TRBJ1-5; a weak D match, TRBD1 (6 bases). Per germline, CDR1 MNHNS and CDR2 SASEGT. V was cut by 6 bases and J by 1 base, with 19 bases left in between. The CDR3 is made up of 17 amino acids. CDR3 sequence reads: CASSEFTGPRSNQPQHF. CDR3 bases: TGTGCCAGCAGCGAATTTACAGGGCCAAGGAGCAATCAGCCCCAGCATTTT.

CDR3 coding DNA: TGTGCCAGCAGCACTCCGGGGAGGGGAGAGACCCAGTACTTC. Translating gives CASSTPGRGETQYF. The chain joins TRBV7-6 to TRBJ2-5; 7 bases are shared with TRBD2. This CDR3 spans 14 amino acids. Germline loops: CDR1 SGHVS, CDR2 FNYEAQ. The trim removed 5 bases at V and 4 bases at J, leaving 7 bases unmatched.

This clone was counted only a few times. This rearrangement joins TRBV28 to TRBJ2-7; 10 bases are a match to TRBD1. Germline V gene data show CDR1 as MDHEN and CDR2 as SYDVKM. V shed 1 base and J 4 bases; nucleotides not matched to a gene: 10. The CDR3 is 17 residues long. CDR3 sequence (DNA): TGTGCCAGCAGTTTATTGATGGGGACAGGGGTGGAGTACGAGCAGTACTTC. Translated: CASSLLMGTGVEYEQYF.

The chain combines TRBV28 with TRBJ1-3; 8 bases are a match to TRBD1. J lost 9 bases, V lost 1 base, and 11 bases had no gene match. The CDR3 covers 16 residues. Germline CDR1 reads MDHEN; CDR2 reads SYDVKM. The CDR3 sequence is CASSLYPGTGGGTIYF. The CDR3, as DNA: TGTGCCAGCAGTTTATACCCGGGAACAGGGGGTGGCACCATATATTTT.

The genes are TRBV6-5 and TRBJ1-1; tentative D call: TRBD1 (5 bases). Per the germline V gene, CDR1 is MNHEY and CDR2 is SVGAGI. The length of the CDR3 is 14 residues. Trimming pared 2 bases from V and 4 bases from J, leaving 11 bases between. The CDR3 loop is CASSYRGSGTEAFF. The CDR3 nucleotides are TGTGCCAGCAGTTACCGGGGGAGCGGCACTGAAGCTTTCTTT.

The V and J genes are TRBV5-4 and TRBJ1-1, with 8 bases aligning to TRBD1. Unmatched junction bases numbered 8, after V lost 4 bases and J lost 0 bases. Germline CDR1 and CDR2: SGHNT and YYREEE (reference sequence). CDR3 length equals 16 residues. CDR3: CASSTGTGYMNTEAFF. The CDR3 DNA reads TGTGCCAGCAGCACCGGGACAGGATACATGAACACTGAAGCTTTCTTT.

This sequence joins TRBV3-1 (or the pseudogene TRBV3-2) and TRBJ1-1; D is uncertain. Germline CDR1 reads LGHDT; CDR2 reads YNNKEL (reference sequence). There are 14 residues in the CDR3. The V and J ends lost 4 bases and 3 bases respectively, with 12 bases between them. The CDR3 nucleotides read TGTGCCAGCAGCCCTGCCGGTCGGGACACTGAAGCTTTCTTT. This encodes CASSPAGRDTEAFF.

This clone was found once. The genes are TRBV30 and TRBJ1-1; D may be TRBD1 (6 bases). V was shortened by 1 base and J by 2 bases, with 11 bases between the two germline ends. The CDR3 sequence is 14 residues long. Per germline, CDR1 GTSNPN and CDR2 SVGIG (reference sequence). The CDR3 is CAWSGQGSNTEAFF. CDR3 nucleotide sequence: TGTGCCTGGAGTGGGCAGGGGAGCAACACTGAAGCTTTCTTT.

This clone was recorded only once. V usage is TRBV7-9 and J usage is TRBJ1-3; D might be TRBD1 (6 bases). The ends were cut back, 4 bases at V and 0 bases at J, with 13 bases in the middle. The CDR3 contains 16 residues. Germline V gives CDR1 SEHNR, CDR2 FQNEAQ (reference sequence). The CDR3 DNA follows: TGTGCCAGCAGCTCACCAGGGGCCAGCTCTGGAAACACCATATATTTT. Protein: CASSSPGASSGNTIYF. Full variable domain (missing parts from reference TRBV7-9 and TRBJ1-3): DTGVSQNPRHKITKRGQNVTFRCDPISEHNRLYWYRQTLGQGPEFLTYFQNEAQLEKSRLLSDRFSAERPKGSFSTLEIQRTEQGDSAMYLCASSSPGASSGNTIYFGEGSWLTVV.

This chain joins TRBV2 and TRBJ2-1; a possible D gene is TRBD2 (5 bases). Germline loops: CDR1 SNHLY, CDR2 FYNNEI. CDR3 length: 13 amino acids. Trimming shortened V by 5 bases and J by 8 bases, and 13 bases separated the two germline ends. The CDR3 DNA is TGTGCCAGCAGTCTGACTACATTTGATGAGCAGTTCTTC. Translated, it gives CASSLTTFDEQFF.

The J gene is TRBJ2-6, the V gene TRBV28, with D unresolved. The CDR3 is made up of 19 amino acids. CDR1 and CDR2 (germline): MDHEN, SYDVKM. V was clipped by 4 bases and J by 0 bases, with 19 bases between them. The CDR3 nucleotides are TGTGCCAGCAGTTCTGCGTCAGGTCCCCGTGGCTCTGGGGCCAACGTCCTGACTTTC. This codes for CASSSASGPRGSGANVLTF.

V usage is TRBV18 and J usage is TRBJ1-1; D not certain. This CDR3 is 14 amino acids long. Trimming pared 6 bases from V and 1 base from J, leaving 12 bases between. From germline, CDR1 is KGHSH and CDR2 LQKENI. The CDR3 reads CASSIQAQNTEAFF. Written as DNA, the CDR3 is TGTGCCAGCTCTATTCAGGCTCAGAACACTGAAGCTTTCTTT.

This clone was picked up one time. The chain employs TRBV9 and TRBJ1-5; TRBD1 matches at 9 bases. Germline assignment: CDR1 SGDLS and CDR2 YYNGEE. V trimming: 0 bases; J trimming: 6 bases; junction bases outside the gene matches: 7. The CDR3 is 16 amino acids. As DNA, the CDR3 is TGTGCCAGCAGCGTAGGACAGGGGGTAGGGTCTCAGCCCCAGCATTTT. It yields the protein CASSVGQGVGSQPQHF.

For the CDR3, the DNA is TGCGCCAGCAGCTTAGCCGGGACTAGCACAGATACGCAGTATTTT. It translates to CASSLAGTSTDTQYF. The V call is TRBV5-1, the J call TRBJ2-3; possible D gene TRBD2, 6 bases. Germline V CDR1 and CDR2: SGHRS, YFSETQ. V was pared by 2 bases and J by 0 bases, with 10 bases between. The length of the CDR3 is 15 residues.

V usage is TRBV7-8 and J usage is TRBJ2-1; TRBD2 matches at 8 bases. The CDR3 covers 15 residues. Germline trimming cut 5 bases from V and 2 bases from J; bases unmatched to any gene: 5. In germline, CDR1 is SGHVS, CDR2 FQNEAQ. The CDR3 DNA reads as TGTGCCAGCAGCCCCACTAGCGGCACCTACAATGAGCAGTTCTTC. It translates to CASSPTSGTYNEQFF. Full variable domain (rest looked up from reference TRBV7-8 and TRBJ2-1): GAGVSQSPRYKVAKRGQDVALRCDPISGHVSLFWYQQALGQGPEFLTYFQNEAQLDKSGLPSDRFFAERPEGSVSTLKIQRTQQEDSAVYLCASSPTSGTYNEQFFGPGTRLTVL.

V is TRBV5-4 and J is TRBJ2-1, with TRBD2 identical over 8 bases. With 3 bases clipped from V and 2 bases from J, the junction kept 7 bases outside the gene matches. Per the germline V gene, CDR1 is SGHNT and CDR2 is YYREEE (reference sequence). CDR3 length: 16 amino acids. The chain's CDR3 is CASSYSGTLAYNEQFF. CDR3 DNA: TGTGCCAGCAGCTATAGCGGGACCCTAGCCTACAATGAGCAGTTCTTC.

This clone is a singleton in its sample. The rearrangement uses TRBV18 and TRBJ1-6; D possibly corresponds to TRBD1 (5 bases). The CDR3 runs 16 residues. Germline CDR1 is KGHSH and CDR2 is LQKENI. The V gene lost 2 bases and the J gene lost 9 bases, with 17 bases spanning the gap. CDR3 in DNA: TGTGCCAGCTCACCAGGTGGTGGGCGGAGGGGTTCACCCCTCCACTTT. Translation: CASSPGGGRRGSPLHF. Full variable domain (missing parts from reference TRBV18 and TRBJ1-6): NAGVMQNPRHLVRRRGQEARLRCSPMKGHSHVYWYRQLPEEGLKFMVYLQKENIIDESGMPKERFSAEFPKEGPSILRIQQVVRGDSAAYFCASSPGGGRRGSPLHFGNGTRLTVT.

The chain carries TRBV19 and TRBJ1-1; D unresolved. The CDR3 totals 13 residues. Between the trimmed V and J ends, which lost 10 bases and 4 bases, there was a span of 16 bases. CDR1 and CDR2 from the germline V gene are LNHDA and SQIVND (reference sequence). As DNA, the CDR3 is TGTGCCACCATTGAGGGTTTGGGCACTGAAGCTTTCTTT. Amino acid sequence: CATIEGLGTEAFF.

V gene TRBV7-9 combines with J gene TRBJ2-7, with 11 bases identical to TRBD2. The V and J ends lost 5 bases and 4 bases, in that order; junction bases with no gene match: 16. The germline V gene has CDR1 SEHNR and CDR2 FQNEAQ (reference sequence). The CDR3 runs 18 residues. In DNA, the CDR3 is TGTGCCAGCAGCGACACCACCTTACTAGCGGGAGACGGATACGAGCAGTACTTC. Residues: CASSDTTLLAGDGYEQYF.

The chain uses TRBV9 and TRBJ2-2, with TRBD2 matching 13 bases. Unmatched junction bases numbered 7, after V lost 4 bases and J lost 7 bases. The germline V gene has CDR1 SGDLS and CDR2 YYNGEE. This CDR3 region has 16 residues. CDR3 in DNA: TGTGCCAGCAGCCCCACTAGCGGGGGGGCCGGCGGGGAGCTGTTTTTT. It yields the protein CASSPTSGGAGGELFF.